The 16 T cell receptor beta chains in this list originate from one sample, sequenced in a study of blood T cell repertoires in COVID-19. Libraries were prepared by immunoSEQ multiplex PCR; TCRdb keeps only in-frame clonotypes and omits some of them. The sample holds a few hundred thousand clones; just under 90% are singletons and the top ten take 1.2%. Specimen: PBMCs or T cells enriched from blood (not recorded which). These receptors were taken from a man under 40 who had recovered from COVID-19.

The CDR3 region has the DNA TGCAGCGTTGAAGAGGGAGCCACACACACCGGGGAGCTGTTTTTT. Encoded protein: CSVEEGATHTGELFF. The chain has TRBV29-1 and TRBJ2-2; maybe TRBD2 (5 bases). Trimming removed 0 bases from V and 3 bases from J, with 11 bases in between. Germline CDR1 and CDR2: SQVTM and ANQGSEA. The CDR3 runs 15 residues.

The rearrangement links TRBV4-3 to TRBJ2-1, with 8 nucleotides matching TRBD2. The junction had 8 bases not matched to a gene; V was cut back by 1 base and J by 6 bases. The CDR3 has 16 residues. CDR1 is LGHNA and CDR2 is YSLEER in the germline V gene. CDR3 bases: TGCGCCAGCAGCCAAGCAAGCGGGAGCTGGGGCAATGAGCAGTTCTTC. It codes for CASSQASGSWGNEQFF.

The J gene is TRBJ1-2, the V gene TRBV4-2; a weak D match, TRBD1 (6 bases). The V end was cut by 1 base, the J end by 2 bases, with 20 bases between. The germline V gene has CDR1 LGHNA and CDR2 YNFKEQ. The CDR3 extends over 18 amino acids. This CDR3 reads CASSQGTGFSGSNYGYTF. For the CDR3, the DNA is TGTGCCAGCAGCCAAGGCACAGGGTTTTCGGGTTCGAACTATGGCTACACCTTC.

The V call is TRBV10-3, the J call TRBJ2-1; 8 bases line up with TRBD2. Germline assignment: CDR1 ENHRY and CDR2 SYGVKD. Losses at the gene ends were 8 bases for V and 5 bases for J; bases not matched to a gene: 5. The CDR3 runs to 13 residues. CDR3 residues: CAISGGAHNEQFF. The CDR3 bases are TGTGCCATCTCCGGGGGGGCCCACAATGAGCAGTTCTTC.

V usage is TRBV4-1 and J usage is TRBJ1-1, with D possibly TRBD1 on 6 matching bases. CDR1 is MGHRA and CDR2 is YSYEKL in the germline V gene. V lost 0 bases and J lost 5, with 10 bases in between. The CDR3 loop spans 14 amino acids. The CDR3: CASSQDGQGTEAFF. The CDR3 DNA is TGCGCCAGCAGCCAAGATGGCCAGGGGACTGAAGCTTTCTTT.

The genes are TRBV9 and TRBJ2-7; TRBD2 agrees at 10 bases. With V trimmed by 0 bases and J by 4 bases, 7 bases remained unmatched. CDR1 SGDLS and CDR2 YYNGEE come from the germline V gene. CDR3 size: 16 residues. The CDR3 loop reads CASSVGEAGGGYEQYF. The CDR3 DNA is TGTGCCAGCAGCGTAGGGGAAGCGGGAGGGGGGTACGAGCAGTACTTC.

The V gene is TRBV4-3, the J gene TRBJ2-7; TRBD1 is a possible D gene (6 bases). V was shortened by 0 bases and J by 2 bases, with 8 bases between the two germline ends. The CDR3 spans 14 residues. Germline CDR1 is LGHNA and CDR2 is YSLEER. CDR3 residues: CASSQDQGTYEQYF. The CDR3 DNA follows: TGCGCCAGCAGCCAAGATCAGGGGACCTACGAGCAGTACTTC.

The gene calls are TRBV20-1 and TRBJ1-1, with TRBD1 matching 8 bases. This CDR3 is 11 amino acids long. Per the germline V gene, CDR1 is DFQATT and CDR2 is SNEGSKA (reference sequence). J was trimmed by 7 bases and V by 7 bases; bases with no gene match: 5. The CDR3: CSGTGQGEAFF. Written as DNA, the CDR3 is TGCAGTGGGACTGGACAGGGTGAAGCTTTCTTT.

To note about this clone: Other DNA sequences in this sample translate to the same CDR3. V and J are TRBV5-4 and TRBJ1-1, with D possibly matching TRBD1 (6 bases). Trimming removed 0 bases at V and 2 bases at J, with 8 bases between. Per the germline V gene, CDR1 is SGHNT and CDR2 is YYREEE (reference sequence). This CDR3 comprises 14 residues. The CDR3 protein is CASSLGQVNTEAFF. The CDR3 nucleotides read TGTGCCAGCAGCTTGGGACAGGTTAACACTGAAGCTTTCTTT. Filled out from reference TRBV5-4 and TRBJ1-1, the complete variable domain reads ETGVTQSPTHLIKTRGQQVTLRCSSQSGHNTVSWYQQALGQGPQFIFQYYREEENGRGNFPPRFSGLQFPNYSSELNVNALELDDSALYLCASSLGQVNTEAFFGQGTRLTVV.

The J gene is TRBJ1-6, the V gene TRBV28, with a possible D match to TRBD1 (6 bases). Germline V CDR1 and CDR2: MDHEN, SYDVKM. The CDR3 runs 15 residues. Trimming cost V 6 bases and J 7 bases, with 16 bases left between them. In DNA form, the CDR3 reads TGTGCCAGCAGCCCTGAGGACAGACCAAATTCACCCCTCCACTTT. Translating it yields CASSPEDRPNSPLHF. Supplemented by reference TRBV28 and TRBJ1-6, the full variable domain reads DVKVTQSSRYLVKRTGEKVFLECVQDMDHENMFWYRQDPGLGLRLIYFSYDVKMKEKGDIPEGYSVSREKKERFSLILESASTNQTSMYLCASSPEDRPNSPLHFGNGTRLTVT.

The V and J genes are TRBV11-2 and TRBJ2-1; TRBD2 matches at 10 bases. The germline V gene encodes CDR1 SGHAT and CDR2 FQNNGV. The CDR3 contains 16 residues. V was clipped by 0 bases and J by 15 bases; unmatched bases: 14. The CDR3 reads CASSLDYPAGGPVLFF. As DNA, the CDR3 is TGTGCCAGCAGCTTAGATTACCCAGCGGGAGGGCCGGTACTGTTCTTC.

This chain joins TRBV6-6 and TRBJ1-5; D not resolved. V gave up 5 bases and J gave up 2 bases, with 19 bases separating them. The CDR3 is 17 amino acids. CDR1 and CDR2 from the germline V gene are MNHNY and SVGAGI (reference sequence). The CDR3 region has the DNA TGTGCCAGCAGTCAAATAAAACGGTTCGGTGGCAATCAGCCCCAGCATTTT. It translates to CASSQIKRFGGNQPQHF.

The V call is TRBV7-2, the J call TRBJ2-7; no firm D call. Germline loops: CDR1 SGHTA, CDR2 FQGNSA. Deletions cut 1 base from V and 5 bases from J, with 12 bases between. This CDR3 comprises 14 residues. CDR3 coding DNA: TGTGCCAGCAGCTTAGGACAAAGAGTCCACGAGCAGTACTTC. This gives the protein CASSLGQRVHEQYF.

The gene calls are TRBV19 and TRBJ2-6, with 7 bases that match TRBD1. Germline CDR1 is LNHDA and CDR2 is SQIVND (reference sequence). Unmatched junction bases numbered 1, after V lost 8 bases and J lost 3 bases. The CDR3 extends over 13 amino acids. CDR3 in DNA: TGTGCCAGTGACAGGGTTGGGGCCAACGTCCTGACTTTC. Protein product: CASDRVGANVLTF.

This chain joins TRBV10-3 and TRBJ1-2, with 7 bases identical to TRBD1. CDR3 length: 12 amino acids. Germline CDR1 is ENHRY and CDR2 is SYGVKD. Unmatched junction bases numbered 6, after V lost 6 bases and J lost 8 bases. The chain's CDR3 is CAISLQGRGYTF. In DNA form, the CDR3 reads TGTGCCATCAGCCTACAGGGGCGAGGCTACACCTTC.

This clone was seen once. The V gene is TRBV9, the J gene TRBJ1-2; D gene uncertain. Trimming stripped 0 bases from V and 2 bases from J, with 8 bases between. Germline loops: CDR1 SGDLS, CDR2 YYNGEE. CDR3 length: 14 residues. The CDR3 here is CASSVAEANYGYTF. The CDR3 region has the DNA TGTGCCAGCAGCGTAGCTGAAGCGAACTATGGCTACACCTTC.